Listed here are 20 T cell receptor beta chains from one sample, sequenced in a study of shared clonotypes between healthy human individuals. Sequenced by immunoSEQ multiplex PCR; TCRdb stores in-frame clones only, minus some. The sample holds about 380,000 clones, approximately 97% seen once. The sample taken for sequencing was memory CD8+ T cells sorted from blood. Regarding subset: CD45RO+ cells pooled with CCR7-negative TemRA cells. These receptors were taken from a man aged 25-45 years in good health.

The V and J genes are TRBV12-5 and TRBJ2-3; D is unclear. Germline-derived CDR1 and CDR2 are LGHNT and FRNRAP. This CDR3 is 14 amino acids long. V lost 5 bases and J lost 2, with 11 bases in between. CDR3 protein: CASGVGGLTDTQYF. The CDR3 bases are TGTGCTAGTGGTGTTGGCGGTCTCACAGATACGCAGTATTTT.

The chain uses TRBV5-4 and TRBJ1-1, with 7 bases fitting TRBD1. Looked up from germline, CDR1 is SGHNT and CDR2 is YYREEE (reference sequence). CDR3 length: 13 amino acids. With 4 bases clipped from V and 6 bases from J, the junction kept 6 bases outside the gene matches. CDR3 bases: TGTGCCAGCAGCCGACAGGGCCTGGCTGAAGCTTTCTTT. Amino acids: CASSRQGLAEAFF.

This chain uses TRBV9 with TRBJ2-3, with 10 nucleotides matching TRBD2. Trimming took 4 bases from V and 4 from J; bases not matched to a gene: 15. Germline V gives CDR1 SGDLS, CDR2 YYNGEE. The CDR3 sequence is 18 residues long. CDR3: CASSSPPPSGSIADTQYF. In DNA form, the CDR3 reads TGTGCCAGCAGCTCCCCCCCACCTAGCGGGAGTATCGCAGATACGCAGTATTTT.

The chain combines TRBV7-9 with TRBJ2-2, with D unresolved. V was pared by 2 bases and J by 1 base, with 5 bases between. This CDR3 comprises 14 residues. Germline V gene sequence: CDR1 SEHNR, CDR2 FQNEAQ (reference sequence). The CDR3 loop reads CASSLPMNTGELFF. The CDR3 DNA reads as TGTGCCAGCAGCTTACCGATGAACACCGGGGAGCTGTTTTTT.

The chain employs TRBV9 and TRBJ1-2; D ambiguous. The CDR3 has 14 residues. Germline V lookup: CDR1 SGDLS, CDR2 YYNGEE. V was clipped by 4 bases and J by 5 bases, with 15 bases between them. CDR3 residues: CASSPFGTSYGYTF. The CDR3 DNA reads TGTGCCAGCAGCCCATTCGGCACCTCATATGGCTACACCTTC.

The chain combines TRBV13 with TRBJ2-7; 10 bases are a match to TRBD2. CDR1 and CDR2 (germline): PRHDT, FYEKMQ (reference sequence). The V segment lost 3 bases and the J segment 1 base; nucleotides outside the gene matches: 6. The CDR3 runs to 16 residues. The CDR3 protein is CASSFTGLAVSYEQYF. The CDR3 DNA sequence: TGTGCCAGCAGCTTCACAGGACTAGCGGTATCCTACGAGCAGTACTTC.

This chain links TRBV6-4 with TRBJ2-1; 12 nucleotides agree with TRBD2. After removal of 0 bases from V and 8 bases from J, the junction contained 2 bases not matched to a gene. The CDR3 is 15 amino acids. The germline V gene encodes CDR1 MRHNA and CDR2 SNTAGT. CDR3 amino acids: CASSDSTSGRYEQFF. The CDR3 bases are TGTGCCAGCAGTGACTCGACTAGCGGGAGATATGAGCAGTTCTTC.

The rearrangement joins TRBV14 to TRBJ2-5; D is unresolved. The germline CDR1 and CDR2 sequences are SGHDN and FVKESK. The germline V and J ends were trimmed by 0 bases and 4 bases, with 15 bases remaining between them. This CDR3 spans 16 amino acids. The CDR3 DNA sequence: TGTGCCAGCAGCCAAGAGAGCAGGAGCCTTCTAGAGACCCAGTACTTC. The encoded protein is CASSQESRSLLETQYF.

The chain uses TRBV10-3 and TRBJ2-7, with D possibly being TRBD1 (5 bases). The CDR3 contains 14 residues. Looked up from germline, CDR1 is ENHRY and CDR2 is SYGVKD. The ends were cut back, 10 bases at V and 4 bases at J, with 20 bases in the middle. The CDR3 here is CATSQGRVVYEQYF. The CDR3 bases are TGTGCCACCAGCCAGGGCAGGGTAGTATACGAGCAGTACTTC.

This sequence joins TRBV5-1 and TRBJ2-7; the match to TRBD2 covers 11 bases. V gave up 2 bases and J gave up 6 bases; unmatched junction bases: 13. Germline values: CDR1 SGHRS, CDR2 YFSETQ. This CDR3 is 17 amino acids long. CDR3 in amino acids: CASSFGLAGPPWPEQYF. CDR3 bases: TGCGCCAGCAGCTTCGGACTAGCGGGCCCTCCGTGGCCCGAGCAGTACTTC.

CDR3 sequence: CASSSTGTSGRNTQYF. In DNA, the CDR3 is TGTGCCAGCAGCTCAACCGGGACTAGCGGGAGGAATACGCAGTATTTT. The J gene is TRBJ2-3, the V gene TRBV4-2, with 15 bases fitting TRBD2. The germline gives CDR1 LGHNA, CDR2 YNFKEQ. CDR3 size: 16 residues. V shed 5 bases, J shed 7 bases, and the junction held 7 bases outside the gene matches.

The CDR3 reads CASSLVGYGFNEQFF. The CDR3, as DNA: TGCGCCAGCAGCTTGGTAGGTTACGGATTCAATGAGCAGTTCTTC. The chain recombines TRBV5-1 with TRBJ2-1; D remains ambiguous. CDR1 and CDR2 (germline): SGHRS, YFSETQ. The CDR3 length is 15 residues. The ends were cut back, 0 bases at V and 6 bases at J, with 13 bases in the middle.

CDR3: CASSLAGDVTDTQYF. Written as DNA, the CDR3 is TGTGCCAGCAGTTTAGCGGGAGATGTGACAGATACGCAGTATTTT. The rearrangement uses TRBV28 and TRBJ2-3, with 7 positions matching TRBD2. V gave up 2 bases and J gave up 3 bases; unmatched junction bases: 5. Germline V gene lookup returns CDR1 MDHEN and CDR2 SYDVKM. This CDR3 region has 15 residues.

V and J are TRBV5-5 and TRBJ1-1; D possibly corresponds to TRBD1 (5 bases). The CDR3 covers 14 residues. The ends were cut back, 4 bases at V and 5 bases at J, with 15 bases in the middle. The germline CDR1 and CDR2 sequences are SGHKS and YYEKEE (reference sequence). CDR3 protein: CASSRGDSGTEAFF. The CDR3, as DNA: TGTGCCAGCAGCCGGGGGGATTCGGGGACTGAAGCTTTCTTT. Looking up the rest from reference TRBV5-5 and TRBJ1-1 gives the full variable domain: DAGVTQSPTHLIKTRGQQVTLRCSPISGHKSVSWYQQVLGQGPQFIFQYYEKEERGRGNFPDRFSARQFPNYSSELNVNALLLGDSALYLCASSRGDSGTEAFFGQGTRLTVV.

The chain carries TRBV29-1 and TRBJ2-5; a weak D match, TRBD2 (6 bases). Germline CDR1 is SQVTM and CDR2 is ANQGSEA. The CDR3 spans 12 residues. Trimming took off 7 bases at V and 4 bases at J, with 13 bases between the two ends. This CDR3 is CSGRGAGETQYF. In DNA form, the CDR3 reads TGCAGCGGGAGGGGAGCGGGAGAGACCCAGTACTTC.

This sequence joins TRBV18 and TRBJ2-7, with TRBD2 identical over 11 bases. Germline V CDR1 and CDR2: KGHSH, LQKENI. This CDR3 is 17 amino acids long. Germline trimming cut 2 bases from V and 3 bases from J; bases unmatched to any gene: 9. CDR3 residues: CASSPVISGRGGYEQYF. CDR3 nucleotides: TGTGCCAGCTCACCAGTGATTAGCGGGAGGGGTGGCTACGAGCAGTACTTC.

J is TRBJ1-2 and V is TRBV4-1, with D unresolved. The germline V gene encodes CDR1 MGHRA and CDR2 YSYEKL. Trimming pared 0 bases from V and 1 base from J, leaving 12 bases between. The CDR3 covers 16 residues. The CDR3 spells CASSQDPSGFNYGYTF. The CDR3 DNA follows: TGCGCCAGCAGCCAAGATCCTTCTGGGTTTAACTATGGCTACACCTTC.

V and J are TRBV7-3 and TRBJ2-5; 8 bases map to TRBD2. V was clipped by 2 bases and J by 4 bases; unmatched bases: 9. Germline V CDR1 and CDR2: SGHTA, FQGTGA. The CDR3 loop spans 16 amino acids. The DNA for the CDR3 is TGTGCCAGCAGCTTAGATCGAGCGGGAGCGGGAGAGACCCAGTACTTC. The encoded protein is CASSLDRAGAGETQYF. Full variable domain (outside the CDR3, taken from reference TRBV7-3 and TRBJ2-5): GAGVSQTPSNKVTEKGKYVELRCDPISGHTALYWYRQSLGQGPEFLIYFQGTGAADDSGLPNDRFFAVRPEGSVSTLKIQRTERGDSAVYLCASSLDRAGAGETQYFGPGTRLLVL.

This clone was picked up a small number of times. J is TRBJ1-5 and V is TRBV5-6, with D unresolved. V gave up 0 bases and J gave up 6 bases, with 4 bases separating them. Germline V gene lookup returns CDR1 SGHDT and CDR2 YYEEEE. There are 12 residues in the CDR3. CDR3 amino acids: CASSLEGQPQHF. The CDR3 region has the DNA TGTGCCAGCAGCTTGGAGGGTCAGCCCCAGCATTTT.

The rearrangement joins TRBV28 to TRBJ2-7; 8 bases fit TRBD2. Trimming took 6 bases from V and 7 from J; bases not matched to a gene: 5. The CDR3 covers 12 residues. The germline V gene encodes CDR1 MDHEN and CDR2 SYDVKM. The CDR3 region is CASSPRGGEQYF. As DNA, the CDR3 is TGTGCCAGCAGCCCCCGGGGGGGGGAGCAGTACTTC. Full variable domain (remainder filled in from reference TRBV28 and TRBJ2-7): DVKVTQSSRYLVKRTGEKVFLECVQDMDHENMFWYRQDPGLGLRLIYFSYDVKMKEKGDIPEGYSVSREKKERFSLILESASTNQTSMYLCASSPRGGEQYFGPGTRLTVT.